The rows below give T cell receptor beta chains drawn from one sample of a study of cytomegalovirus exposure and HLA in healthy donors. Here immunoSEQ multiplex PCR was the method, and the copy in TCRdb shows in-frame clones only, minus some. The sample lists 30,000 to 45,000 clones, 65% to 90% occurring once. The sequenced sample was PBMCs. The origin of the receptors is a woman between 18 and 29 years old in good health and CMV-seronegative. The CDR3 runs from the conserved cysteine through the conserved F or W. Each record gives: V gene, clone size, CDR3 protein. Expanded clones are given a class, and other clones once, few, many or no size at all.

>TRBV10-3|-
CAITGTGANVLTF
>TRBV2|-
CASRTGQGTNEQFF
>TRBV21-1|-
CASSKEGSQLGRKTEAFF
>TRBV19|few
CASSRSGNTGELFF
>TRBV27|-
CASRVTGGGPQHF
>TRBV19|-
CASSGTGTSETQYF
>TRBV14|-
CASSQAHALSTDTQYF
>TRBV7-2|-
CASSLRLMRGLSTDTQYF
>TRBV19|-
CASTSFQGLAVRAEQFF
>TRBV29-1|-
CSGGGLAHTDTQYF
>TRBV25-1|-
CASTETGWSPLNF
>TRBV27|-
CASSFPITPLNF
>TRBV5-1|-
CASSRDMNTEAFF
>TRBV7-2|-
CASSLGTGYGYTF
>TRBV15|-
CATSRDPGTEAFF
>TRBV11-2|-
CASSLEGTGPEWAEKLFF
>TRBV27|-
CASSLSGEGTEAFF
>TRBV5-1|-
CASSSETDTQYF
>TRBV25-1|-
CASSDGRGQETQYF
>TRBV7-8|-
CASRTRTGRYEQYF
>TRBV6-5|-
CASSSAPRLYNSPLHF
>TRBV7-3|-
CASSQLAGDTYNEQFF
>TRBV2|-
CASTLDRGGNYGYTF
>TRBV11-2|-
CASSLEYNNQPQHF
>TRBV15|-
CATSRVSASPYGYTF
>TRBV7-7|-
CASSFEEVGELFF
>TRBV5-1|-
CASSLAGLDEQFF
>TRBV9|-
CASSVDAGFSTDTQYF
>TRBV7-8|medium-sized
CASSSPLGLVIGNEQFF
>TRBV11-2|-
CASSLVSGGTEAFF
>TRBV27|-
CASSLGSSNQPQHF
>TRBV7-9|-
CASSPGLAGTGELFF
>TRBV7-6|-
CASSLVAGSYEQYF
>TRBV4-1|-
CASSQVDRGRRSPLHF
>TRBV7-2|-
CASSWDSETQYF
>TRBV5-4|-
CASSPGLAGSYEQYF
>TRBV19|-
CASSHKTGPYEQYF
>TRBV2|-
CATAGGASGNTIYF
>TRBV19|-
CASSIIRGESNQPQHF
>TRBV6-6|-
CASSRLAGGPNEQFF
>TRBV5-1|few
CASSSVGTGVHEQYF
>TRBV7-9|-
CASSSRDRVAVQLFF